This TCR beta chain was recovered during a study of molecular identifiers for immune sequencing clone quantification. One entry per CDR3 protein results from TCRdb running MiXCR on the PCR reads. Altogether roughly 320,000 distinct CDR3 sequences are present, 20% to 25% being singletons, with the ten largest covering approximately 0.8%. This clonotype was recorded many times. The CDR3 is 15 amino acids. Germline assignment: CDR1 SGHRS and CDR2 YFSETQ. V was pared by 7 bases and J by 1 base, with 9 bases of the junction left unmatched. Sequenced material: naive CD8+ T cells from blood, with Jurkat cell RNA spiked in. Indicated subset: FACS-sorted CD8+CD4-CCR7+CD45RA+ naive T cells. The chain links TRBV5-1 to TRBJ2-3; 7 bases match TRBD2. This receptor was identified in a human donor in good health. Some libraries in this study had Jurkat cell RNA spiked in. CDR3 in DNA: TGCGCCAGCCGGGATAGCGGGCTACGCACAGATACGCAGTATTTT. Translating gives CASRDSGLRTDTQYF.